Included here is one T cell receptor beta chain sequence, with context. Antigen: not known. This CDR3 is 16 amino acids long. The germline V gene has CDR1 MGHRA and CDR2 YSYEKL. The germline V and J ends were trimmed by 0 bases and 5 bases, with 14 bases remaining between them. PCR involved 60 Vbeta and 13 Jbeta primers. The data were produced by immunoSEQ multiplex PCR, yet TCRdb's version contains in-frame clones alone and is incomplete. The top ten hold just under 3% of the sample, which has about 170,000 clones, around 68% seen once. This sample was taken from a study of cytomegalovirus exposure and HLA in healthy donors. Study-wide points: Previous analysis showed most TCR beta V segments were productive about 87% or about 30% of the time.

The rearrangement links TRBV4-1 to TRBJ2-1; D gene uncertain. Sequenced material: PBMCs. The clonotype comes from a man aged 40-49 years in good health and CMV-seronegative. This chain's CDR3 is CASSQEVEQNNNEQFF. The CDR3 DNA reads as TGCGCCAGCAGCCAAGAGGTCGAACAAAACAACAATGAGCAGTTCTTC.